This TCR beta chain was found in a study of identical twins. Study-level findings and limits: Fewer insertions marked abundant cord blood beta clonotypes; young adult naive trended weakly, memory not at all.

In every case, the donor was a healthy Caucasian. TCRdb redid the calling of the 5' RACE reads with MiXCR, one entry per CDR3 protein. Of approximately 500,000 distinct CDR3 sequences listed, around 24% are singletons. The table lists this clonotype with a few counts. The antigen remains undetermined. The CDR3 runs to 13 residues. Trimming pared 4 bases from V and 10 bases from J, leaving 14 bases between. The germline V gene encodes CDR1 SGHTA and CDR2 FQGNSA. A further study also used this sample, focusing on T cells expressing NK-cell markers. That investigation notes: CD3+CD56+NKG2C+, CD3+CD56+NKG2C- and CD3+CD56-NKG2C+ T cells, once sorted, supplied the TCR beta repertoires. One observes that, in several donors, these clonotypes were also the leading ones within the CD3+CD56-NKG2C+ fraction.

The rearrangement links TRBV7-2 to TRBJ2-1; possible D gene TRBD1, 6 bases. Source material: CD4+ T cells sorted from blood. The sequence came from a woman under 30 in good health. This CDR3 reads CASSSSAGTEQFF. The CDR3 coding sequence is TGTGCCAGCAGCTCATCTGCCGGGACAGAGCAGTTCTTC. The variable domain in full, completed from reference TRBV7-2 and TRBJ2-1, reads GAGVSQSPSNKVTEKGKDVELRCDPISGHTALYWYRQSLGQGLEFLIYFQGNSAPDKSGLPSDRFSAERTGGSVSTLTIQRTQQEDSAVYLCASSSSAGTEQFFGPGTRLTVL.